These 20 T cell receptor beta chains were sequenced from one sample in a study of T-cell memory formation after mild COVID-19. TCRdb used MiXCR to reprocess the 5' RACE reads, holding one entry per CDR3 protein. The sample shows around 47,000 distinct CDR3 sequences, approximately 9.6% of them seen only once. Input material: PBMCs or a T cell subset sorted from them (not recorded which). The source of these receptors is an adult woman who had mild COVID-19 (a few samples of this study predate the infection). Cell type and time point are not known.

V and J are TRBV27 and TRBJ1-2; possible D gene TRBD1, 5 bases. The germline V and J ends were trimmed by 1 base and 0 bases, with 12 bases remaining between them. The CDR3 extends over 16 amino acids. Germline V gene sequence: CDR1 MNHEY, CDR2 SMNVEV (reference sequence). The CDR3 here is CASSLFSAGPNYGYTF. The CDR3 region has the DNA TGTGCCAGCAGTTTATTTTCTGCAGGGCCTAACTATGGCTACACCTTC.

The rearrangement uses TRBV7-3 and TRBJ2-1; D is possibly TRBD1 or TRBD2 (6 bases each). Germline V gives CDR1 SGHTA, CDR2 FQGTGA. The CDR3 loop spans 15 amino acids. Between the trimmed V and J ends, which lost 2 bases and 7 bases, there was a span of 15 bases. CDR3 DNA sequence: TGTGCCAGCAGCTTAGTGGGGGGCGGGCTAAATGAGCAGTTCTTC. Translation: CASSLVGGGLNEQFF.

This sequence joins TRBV20-1 and TRBJ1-1; no reliable D call. The V gene lost 0 bases and the J gene lost 5 bases, with 16 bases spanning the gap. Germline V gene sequence: CDR1 DFQATT, CDR2 SNEGSKA (reference sequence). The CDR3 contains 15 residues. This CDR3 reads CSARDGEGRTTEAFF. CDR3 DNA sequence: TGCAGTGCTAGAGATGGCGAAGGGAGGACGACTGAAGCTTTCTTT.

This clonotype was observed a few times. J is TRBJ2-1 and V is TRBV7-2; D possibly corresponds to TRBD1 (6 bases). The CDR3 is 14 amino acids. The germline V gene has CDR1 SGHTA and CDR2 FQGNSA. V was shortened by 5 bases and J by 5 bases, with 13 bases between the two germline ends. CDR3 protein: CASSLTGPDNEQFF. The CDR3 region has the DNA TGTGCCAGCAGCCTGACAGGCCCAGACAATGAGCAGTTCTTC.

The J gene is TRBJ1-5, the V gene TRBV10-3, with D unclear. The ends were cut back, 2 bases at V and 5 bases at J, with 7 bases in the middle. This CDR3 is built from 13 residues. Germline V gene lookup returns CDR1 ENHRY and CDR2 SYGVKD. CDR3 sequence (DNA): TGTGCCATCAGTGAGGGAGGGTATCAGCCCCAGCATTTT. Translated: CAISEGGYQPQHF.

This rearrangement joins TRBV5-1 to TRBJ1-2; unclear D gene. Trimming shortened V by 5 bases and J by 4 bases, and 12 bases separated the two germline ends. The CDR3 has 13 amino acids. Germline V gene data show CDR1 as SGHRS and CDR2 as YFSETQ. The CDR3 reads CASRSDITYGYTF. The CDR3, as DNA: TGCGCCAGCAGGTCCGACATAACCTATGGCTACACCTTC.

This clonotype was seen more than once but under ten times. The J gene is TRBJ1-5, the V gene TRBV29-1; 9 bases align to TRBD1. Looked up from germline, CDR1 is SQVTM and CDR2 is ANQGSEA. J lost 6 bases, V lost 4 bases, and 4 bases had no gene match. The CDR3 runs to 13 residues. This CDR3 is CSVVQGAGQPQHF. As DNA, the CDR3 is TGCAGCGTTGTACAGGGGGCAGGTCAGCCCCAGCATTTT.

This clonotype appeared a few times. This chain links TRBV9 with TRBJ2-7, with TRBD1 matching 8 bases. Per the germline V gene, CDR1 is SGDLS and CDR2 is YYNGEE. With 0 bases clipped from V and 5 bases from J, the junction kept 10 bases outside the gene matches. The CDR3 has 16 residues. Here the CDR3 reads CASSVGDRGKRDEQYF. In DNA form, the CDR3 reads TGTGCCAGCAGCGTAGGAGACAGGGGTAAAAGGGACGAGCAGTACTTC.

This clonotype was observed a handful of times. This chain connects TRBV9 to TRBJ1-6, with TRBD1 matching over 7 bases. The germline V gene has CDR1 SGDLS and CDR2 YYNGEE. The CDR3 runs to 15 residues. Trimming removed 3 bases from V and 9 bases from J; junction bases left unmatched: 9. CDR3 amino acids: CASSGTGQVGSPLHF. CDR3 sequence (DNA): TGTGCCAGCAGCGGTACAGGACAGGTTGGTTCACCCCTCCACTTT. Drawing the rest from reference TRBV9 and TRBJ1-6, the complete variable domain is DSGVTQTPKHLITATGQRVTLRCSPRSGDLSVYWYQQSLDQGLQFLIQYYNGEERAKGNILERFSAQQFPDLHSELNLSSLELGDSALYFCASSGTGQVGSPLHFGNGTRLTVT.

This clonotype was picked up many times. The V gene is TRBV29-1, the J gene TRBJ2-1; 11 nucleotides match TRBD2. Germline V gives CDR1 SQVTM, CDR2 ANQGSEA. This CDR3 comprises 15 residues. The trim removed 7 bases at V and 9 bases at J, leaving 14 bases unmatched. Here the CDR3 reads CSGQTSGVSRGEQFF. The CDR3 region has the DNA TGCAGCGGGCAGACTAGCGGGGTCTCTAGGGGTGAGCAGTTCTTC.

The genes are TRBV12-3 or TRBV12-4 and TRBJ1-1; the match to TRBD1 covers 8 bases. The trim removed 6 bases at V and 0 bases at J, leaving 6 bases unmatched. The CDR3 sequence is 15 residues long. For the CDR3, the DNA is TGTGCCAGCAGCTTTCAGGGGGCCATGAACACTGAAGCTTTCTTT. Its protein is CASSFQGAMNTEAFF.

The gene calls are TRBV6-5 and TRBJ1-6, with D possibly TRBD1 on 6 matching bases. Germline V CDR1 and CDR2: MNHEY, SVGAGI. V shed 2 bases and J shed 7 bases, with 12 bases lying between them. There are 15 residues in the CDR3. The CDR3 coding sequence is TGTGCCAGCAGTTACCGGGACACAGAAAATTCACCCCTCCACTTT. This codes for CASSYRDTENSPLHF.

This clonotype was counted at least ten times. This chain uses TRBV12-3 or TRBV12-4 with TRBJ2-1; the match to TRBD2 covers 9 bases. This CDR3 spans 15 amino acids. The V gene end was trimmed by 5 bases and the J gene end by 2 bases; junction bases not matched to a gene: 4. This CDR3 is CASSPLAGTYNEQFF. The CDR3 DNA sequence: TGTGCCAGCAGTCCTCTAGCGGGGACCTACAATGAGCAGTTCTTC.

The V gene is TRBV10-3, the J gene TRBJ1-1; no clear D gene. V was shortened by 4 bases and J by 11 bases, with 20 bases between the two germline ends. CDR3 length: 14 amino acids. Per germline, CDR1 ENHRY and CDR2 SYGVKD. Written as DNA, the CDR3 is TGTGCCATCAGTGCCCCGAGGAGTGAGGAGATTGCTTTCTTT. Encoded protein: CAISAPRSEEIAFF.

V and J are TRBV11-2 and TRBJ1-2; 10 bases agree with TRBD1. The V segment lost 4 bases and the J segment 0 bases; nucleotides outside the gene matches: 8. Germline V gene sequence: CDR1 SGHAT, CDR2 FQNNGV. The CDR3 extends over 17 amino acids. For the CDR3, the DNA is TGTGCCAGCAGCTACGGACAGGGGGGAGCCGCTAACTATGGCTACACCTTC. Its translation: CASSYGQGGAANYGYTF. Supplemented by reference TRBV11-2 and TRBJ1-2, the full variable domain reads EAGVAQSPRYKIIEKRQSVAFWCNPISGHATLYWYQQILGQGPKLLIQFQNNGVVDDSQLPKDRFSAERLKGVDSTLKIQPAKLEDSAVYLCASSYGQGGAANYGYTFGSGTRLTVV.

CDR3 sequence: CASSLAGAGLANTGELFF. In DNA, the CDR3 is TGTGCCAGCAGCCTGGCGGGGGCAGGCCTCGCGAACACCGGGGAGCTGTTTTTT. The gene calls are TRBV7-6 and TRBJ2-2; tentative D call: TRBD2 (7 bases). The V and J ends lost 5 bases and 0 bases respectively, with 19 bases between them. The CDR3 loop spans 18 amino acids. CDR1 SGHVS and CDR2 FNYEAQ come from the germline V gene.

This clonotype was observed a single time. The rearrangement uses TRBV3-1 and TRBJ1-2, with TRBD1 as a possible D gene (6 bases). The CDR3 is made up of 16 amino acids. Germline-derived CDR1 and CDR2 are LGHDT and YNNKEL (reference sequence). V shed 4 bases and J shed 2 bases, with 17 bases lying between them. The CDR3 bases are TGTGCCAGCAGCCCACCAGGGGCCCAGCGGAACTATGGCTACACCTTC. It yields the protein CASSPPGAQRNYGYTF.

This clonotype has ten or more counts. J is TRBJ2-1 and V is TRBV20-1; 8 bases align to TRBD1. The CDR3 is 16 amino acids. The ends lost 0 bases at V and 8 bases at J; junction bases unmatched: 12. In germline, CDR1 is DFQATT, CDR2 SNEGSKA (reference sequence). The CDR3 sequence: CSARDLRTGNFDEQFF. CDR3 nucleotides: TGCAGTGCTAGAGATCTTCGGACAGGGAATTTCGATGAGCAGTTCTTC.

This clonotype has a handful of counts. CDR3 nucleotides: TGTGCCAGCAGCTTAGAATGGGGATCAGGTGAAAAACTGTTTTTT. Its protein is CASSLEWGSGEKLFF. The chain couples TRBV7-2 to TRBJ1-4; D is unresolved. Germline V gene lookup returns CDR1 SGHTA and CDR2 FQGNSA. Trimming took 1 base from V and 7 from J, leaving 13 bases between them. The CDR3 loop spans 15 amino acids.

This clonotype is labeled medium-sized. The chain couples TRBV7-7 to TRBJ2-7; 8 nucleotides agree with TRBD1. Germline CDR1 SSHAT, CDR2 FNYEAQ (reference sequence). V shed 3 bases, J shed 2 bases, and the junction held 6 bases outside the gene matches. The CDR3 totals 15 residues. Written as DNA, the CDR3 is TGTGCCAGCAGCTTCGGACAGGGAGATACCTACGAGCAGTACTTC. Translation: CASSFGQGDTYEQYF.